The rows below give T cell receptor beta chains drawn from one sample of a study of T cell repertoires in cytomegalovirus infection. One entry per CDR3 protein results from TCRdb running MiXCR on the reads. The sample shows roughly 130,000 distinct CDR3 sequences, 20% to 30% of them seen only once. Their recognized antigens are unknown. Sequencing used PBMCs, sequenced either directly or after in vitro stimulation (not recorded which). The receptors originated from a human donor in good health (CMV status not recorded). Some clones in this sample may be carry-over from other donors' samples. Both conserved end residues are part of each CDR3. The D gene is left open where the match is weak. Expanded clones are given a class, and other clones once, few, many or no size at all.

d_call	v_call	clone_size	j_call	cdr3_nt	cdr3_aa
NA	TRBV19	NA	TRBJ1-1	TGTGCCAGTAGGGGACCCGCCTTCAACACTGAAGCTTTCTTT	CASRGPAFNTEAFF
TRBD2	TRBV7-9	NA	TRBJ2-2	TGTGCCAGCCCTCTTTCCTTCCGGGGGACCTCTAGCGGGTACACCGGGGAGCTGTTTTTT	CASPLSFRGTSSGYTGELFF
TRBD1	TRBV4-2	few	TRBJ1-2	TGTGCCAGCAGCCGTGGGGTAAAGACAGGGACTTACTATGGCTACACCTTC	CASSRGVKTGTYYGYTF
NA	TRBV6-2/TRBV6-3	NA	TRBJ2-7	TGTGCCAGCAACCCTGGAGGACCTCCTTTATACGAGCAGTACTTC	CASNPGGPPLYEQYF
TRBD1	TRBV5-4	NA	TRBJ1-2	TGTGCCAGCAGCCACGACAGGGTGATGTATGGCTACACCTTC	CASSHDRVMYGYTF
TRBD1	TRBV7-9	many	TRBJ2-5	TGTGCCAGCAGCTTGTGGGCGACAGGGGCTGGCGGGGAGACCCAGTACTTC	CASSLWATGAGGETQYF
NA	TRBV7-2	many	TRBJ2-5	TGTGCCAGCAGCTTAGCGCGGACACGACAAGAGACCCAGTACTTC	CASSLARTRQETQYF
NA	TRBV5-6	many	TRBJ2-3	TGTGCCAGCAGCTTTTACAGGGTGACGCAGTATTTT	CASSFYRVTQYF
TRBD1	TRBV7-2	few	TRBJ1-2	TGTGCCAGCAGCTTAGCGCATACAGGGGGGGACTATGGCTACACCTTC	CASSLAHTGGDYGYTF
TRBD2	TRBV12-3/TRBV12-4	many	TRBJ2-2	TGTGCCAGCAGTCCCAGGCGGGGACTAGCGGGAGACACCGGGGAGCTGTTTTTT	CASSPRRGLAGDTGELFF
NA	TRBV19	NA	TRBJ2-2	TGTGCCAGTAGTTCCGGGACTCTCAACACCGGGGAGCTGTTTTTT	CASSSGTLNTGELFF
NA	TRBV7-3	many	TRBJ2-3	TGTGCCAGCAGCTTAGTTCCTAGGGCCACAGATACGCAGTATTTT	CASSLVPRATDTQYF
TRBD2	TRBV5-5	few	TRBJ2-2	TGTGCCAGCAGCTTTCTAACGGGAGGGCTGAACACCGGGGAGCTGTTTTTT	CASSFLTGGLNTGELFF
NA	TRBV28	few	TRBJ1-2	TGTGCCAGCAGTTTATACTCGACAAGAGCTAACTATGGCTACACCTTC	CASSLYSTRANYGYTF
NA	TRBV19	many	TRBJ1-5	TGTGCCAGTAGTACGGGACTGTATAGCAATCAGCCCCAGCATTTT	CASSTGLYSNQPQHF
NA	TRBV7-2	NA	TRBJ2-1	TGTGCCAGCAGCTCTGCGAGCGGACTATCTAATGAGCAGTTCTTC	CASSSASGLSNEQFF
TRBD2	TRBV12-5	few	TRBJ2-1	TGTGCTAGTGGTTTGGTTCTAGCGGGAGGAGCCCATGAGCAGTTCTTC	CASGLVLAGGAHEQFF
NA	TRBV19	few	TRBJ2-1	TGTGCCAGTAGTCTGCTCGGGGCGGGTAGCAATGAGCAGTTCTTC	CASSLLGAGSNEQFF
NA	TRBV2	many	TRBJ1-6	TGTGCCAGCACTGGATCTAATAATTCACCCCTCCACTTT	CASTGSNNSPLHF
TRBD2	TRBV12-3/TRBV12-4	many	TRBJ2-7	TGTGCCAGCAGATTAGCGGGATCCTCTTACGAGCAGTACTTC	CASRLAGSSYEQYF
TRBD1	TRBV7-2	many	TRBJ1-1	TGTGCCAGCAGCTTAAGGTCCAGGGGGTATTCTGAAGCTTTCTTT	CASSLRSRGYSEAFF
NA	TRBV19	NA	TRBJ1-2	TGTGCCAGTATCAACGAGCGGGGGAGCTATGGCTACACCTTC	CASINERGSYGYTF
NA	TRBV29-1	NA	TRBJ2-3	TGCAGCGTAGACCGCCTGGGAGATACGCAGTATTTT	CSVDRLGDTQYF
NA	TRBV4-3	NA	TRBJ1-3	TGCGCCAGCAGCAAAACGGACGGCGGAAACACCAAATATTTT	CASSKTDGGNTKYF
NA	TRBV27	few	TRBJ2-1	TGTGCCAGCAGTCGACCCGAAAACTGGCGGGAGCAGTTCTTC	CASSRPENWREQFF
NA	TRBV6-6	NA	TRBJ2-2	TGTGCGCTTTTAGGGTCCGGGGAGCTGTTTTTT	CALLGSGELFF
NA	TRBV10-3	NA	TRBJ2-1	TGTGCCGCCCTTGGGGAAGGTACCCCCTACAATGAGCAGTTCTTC	CAALGEGTPYNEQFF
NA	TRBV7-4	many	TRBJ1-2	TGTGCCAGCAGTTTGAACTATGGCTACACCTTC	CASSLNYGYTF
NA	TRBV11-2	many	TRBJ2-3	TGTGCCAGCAGCCGCTCGCCTCAGATAGGAGATACGCAGTATTTT	CASSRSPQIGDTQYF
NA	TRBV19	NA	TRBJ1-1	TGTGCCAGTAGTATATGGGGTGGCACTGAAGCTTTCTTT	CASSIWGGTEAFF
NA	TRBV12-3/TRBV12-4	few	TRBJ1-1	TGTGCCAGCAGTTCGACTGGGACGGACACTGAAGCTTTCTTT	CASSSTGTDTEAFF
TRBD2	TRBV7-2	NA	TRBJ2-1	TGTGCCAGCAGCTTATTTCAGGCGGGAGGACCCAATGAGCAGTTCTTC	CASSLFQAGGPNEQFF
NA	TRBV7-9	NA	TRBJ1-1	TGTGCCAGCAGTGCAGGTCTGGGCATGAACACTGAAGCTTTCTTT	CASSAGLGMNTEAFF
NA	TRBV7-6	few	TRBJ2-7	TGTGCCAGCAGTGGACAGCCCTACGAGCAGTACTTC	CASSGQPYEQYF
TRBD2	TRBV4-1	few	TRBJ2-1	TGCGCCAGCAGCCAACATCGGGCGGGAGTGTCCTACAATGAGCAGTTCTTC	CASSQHRAGVSYNEQFF
NA	TRBV12-3/TRBV12-4	NA	TRBJ1-5	TGTGCCAGCAGCCTCTTGGCCAATCAGCCCCAGCATTTT	CASSLLANQPQHF
NA	TRBV20-1	many	TRBJ2-1	TGCAGTGCTAGATCTGGGCTCTCCTACAATGAGCAGTTCTTC	CSARSGLSYNEQFF
NA	TRBV6-5	NA	TRBJ1-4	TGTGCCAGCAGTAACATCATCTCAAGGGAAAAACTGTTTTTT	CASSNIISREKLFF
NA	TRBV7-2	many	TRBJ2-3	TGTGCCAGCGGAGCGGGAGATACGCAGTATTTT	CASGAGDTQYF
TRBD2	TRBV11-2	few	TRBJ2-7	TGTGCCAGCAGCTTAGGTGCTAGCGGGAGAACGGATTTGGACTTC	CASSLGASGRTDLDF
NA	TRBV6-5	NA	TRBJ2-6	TGTGCCAGCAGTTCGACCGGACGCAGCTCTGGGGCCAGCGTCCTGACTTTC	CASSSTGRSSGASVLTF
NA	TRBV12-3/TRBV12-4	NA	TRBJ2-1	TGTGCCAGCGCGCGGGGTAGCACCCTCGATGAGCAGTTCTTC	CASARGSTLDEQFF
TRBD1	TRBV6-5	NA	TRBJ2-3	TGTGCCAGCAGTTCACCCAGGGGGCTCTCCTCTAGCACAGATACGCAGTATTTT	CASSSPRGLSSSTDTQYF
NA	TRBV12-3/TRBV12-4	NA	TRBJ1-2	TGTGCCAGCAGTTTTAGCGCAGGCTACACCTTC	CASSFSAGYTF
NA	TRBV7-2	many	TRBJ1-5	TGTGCCAGCAGCTTAGAACAGGCGGGAAGCAATCAGCCCCAGCATTTT	CASSLEQAGSNQPQHF
TRBD1	TRBV11-3	many	TRBJ1-6	TGTGCCAGCAGTTCCTCGGGACAGAATAACTCACCCCTCCACTTT	CASSSSGQNNSPLHF
TRBD2	TRBV11-3	NA	TRBJ2-2	TGTGCCAGCAGCCATAGGGCGGGAGGGAGCACCGGGGAGCTGTTTTTT	CASSHRAGGSTGELFF